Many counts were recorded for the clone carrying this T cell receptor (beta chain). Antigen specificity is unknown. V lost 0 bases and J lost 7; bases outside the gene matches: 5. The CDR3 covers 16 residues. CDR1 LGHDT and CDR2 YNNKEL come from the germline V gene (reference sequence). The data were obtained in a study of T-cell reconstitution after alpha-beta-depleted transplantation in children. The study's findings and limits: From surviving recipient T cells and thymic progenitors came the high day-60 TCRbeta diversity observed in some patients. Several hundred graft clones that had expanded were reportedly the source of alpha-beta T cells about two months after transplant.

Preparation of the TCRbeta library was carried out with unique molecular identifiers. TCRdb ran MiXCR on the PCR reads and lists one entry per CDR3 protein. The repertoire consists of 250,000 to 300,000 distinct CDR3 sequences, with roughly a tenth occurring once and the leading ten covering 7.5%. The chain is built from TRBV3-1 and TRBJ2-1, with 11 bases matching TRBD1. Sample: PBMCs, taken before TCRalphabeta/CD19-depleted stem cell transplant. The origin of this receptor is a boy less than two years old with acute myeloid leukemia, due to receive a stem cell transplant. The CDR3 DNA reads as TGTGCCAGCAGCCAAGAGCGGGGACAGGGGGTAAATGAGCAGTTCTTC. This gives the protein CASSQERGQGVNEQFF.